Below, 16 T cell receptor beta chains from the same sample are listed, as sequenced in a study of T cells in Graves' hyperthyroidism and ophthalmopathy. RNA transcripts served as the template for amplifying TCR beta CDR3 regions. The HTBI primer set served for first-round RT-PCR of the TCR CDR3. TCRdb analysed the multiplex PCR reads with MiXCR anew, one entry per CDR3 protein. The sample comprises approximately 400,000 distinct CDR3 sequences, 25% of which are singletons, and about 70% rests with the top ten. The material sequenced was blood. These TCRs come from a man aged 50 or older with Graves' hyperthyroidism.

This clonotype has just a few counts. CDR3 residues: CASSPGDGETQYF. CDR3 in DNA: TGTGCCAGCTCACCCGGGGATGGAGAGACCCAGTACTTC. The V and J genes are TRBV18 and TRBJ2-5; TRBD2 is a possible D gene (5 bases). CDR3 length: 13 residues. Germline CDR1 is KGHSH and CDR2 is LQKENI. V lost 3 bases and J lost 4, with 9 bases in between.

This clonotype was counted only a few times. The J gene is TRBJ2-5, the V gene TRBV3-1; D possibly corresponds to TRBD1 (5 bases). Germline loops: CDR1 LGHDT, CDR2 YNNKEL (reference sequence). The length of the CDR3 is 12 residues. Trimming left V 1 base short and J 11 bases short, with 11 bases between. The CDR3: CASSQVGHHQYF. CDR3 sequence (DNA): TGTGCCAGCAGCCAAGTCGGACACCATCAGTACTTC.

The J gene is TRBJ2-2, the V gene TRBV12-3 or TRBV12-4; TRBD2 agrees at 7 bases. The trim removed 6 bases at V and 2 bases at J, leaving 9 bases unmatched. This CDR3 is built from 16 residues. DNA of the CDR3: TGTGCCAGCAGCCGAAGACTAGCCGGAAACACCGGGGAGCTGTTTTTT. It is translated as CASSRRLAGNTGELFF.

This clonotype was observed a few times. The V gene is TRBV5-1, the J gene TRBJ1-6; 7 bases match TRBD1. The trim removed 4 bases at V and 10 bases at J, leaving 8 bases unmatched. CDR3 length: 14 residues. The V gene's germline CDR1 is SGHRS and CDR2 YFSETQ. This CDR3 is CASSPGGDGSPLHF. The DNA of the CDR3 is TGCGCCAGCAGCCCAGGGGGGGATGGATCACCCCTCCACTTT. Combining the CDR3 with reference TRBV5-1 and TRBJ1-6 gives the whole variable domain KAGVTQTPRYLIKTRGQQVTLSCSPISGHRSVSWYQQTPGQGLQFLFEYFSETQRNKGNFPGRFSGRQFSNSRSEMNVSTLELGDSALYLCASSPGGDGSPLHFGNGTRLTVT.

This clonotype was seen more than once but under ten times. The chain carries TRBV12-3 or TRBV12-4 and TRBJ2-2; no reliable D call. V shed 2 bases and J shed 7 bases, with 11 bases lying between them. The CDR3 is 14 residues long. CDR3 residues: CASSLYSSGGELFF. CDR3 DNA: TGTGCCAGCAGTTTATATTCGTCAGGCGGGGAGCTGTTTTTT.

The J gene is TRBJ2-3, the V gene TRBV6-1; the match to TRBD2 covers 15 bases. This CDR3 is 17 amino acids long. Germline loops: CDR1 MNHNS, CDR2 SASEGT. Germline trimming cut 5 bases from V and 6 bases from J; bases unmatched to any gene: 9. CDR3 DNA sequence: TGTGCCAGCAGTCCCAGGACTAGCGGGAGGGCCCCGGATACGCAGTATTTT. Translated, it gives CASSPRTSGRAPDTQYF.

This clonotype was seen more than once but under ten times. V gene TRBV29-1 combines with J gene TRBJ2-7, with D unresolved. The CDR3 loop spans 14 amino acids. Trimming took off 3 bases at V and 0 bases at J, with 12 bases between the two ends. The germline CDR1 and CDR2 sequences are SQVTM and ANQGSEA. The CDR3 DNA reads TGCAGCGTTGAGAACTGGGGAAGCTCCTACGAGCAGTACTTC. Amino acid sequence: CSVENWGSSYEQYF.

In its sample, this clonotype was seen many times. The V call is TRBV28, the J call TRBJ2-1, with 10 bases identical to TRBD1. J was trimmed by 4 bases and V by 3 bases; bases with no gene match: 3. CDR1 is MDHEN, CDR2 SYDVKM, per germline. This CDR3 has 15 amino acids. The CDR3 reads CASSLRDRGYNEQFF. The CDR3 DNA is TGTGCCAGCAGTTTGCGGGACAGGGGTTACAATGAGCAGTTCTTC.

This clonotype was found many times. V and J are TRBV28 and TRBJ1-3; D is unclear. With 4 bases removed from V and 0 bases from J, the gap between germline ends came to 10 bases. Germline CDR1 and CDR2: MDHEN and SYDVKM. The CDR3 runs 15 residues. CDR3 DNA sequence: TGTGCCAGCAGTTCCCCAGTCCTCTCTGGAAACACCATATATTTT. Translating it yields CASSSPVLSGNTIYF.

The CDR3 nucleotides are TGCAGCGTTGAAGGGGACAGTTCTTCAGATACGCAGTATTTT. As protein: CSVEGDSSSDTQYF. The chain has TRBV29-1 and TRBJ2-3; TRBD1 agrees at 7 bases. Germline CDR1 SQVTM, CDR2 ANQGSEA. The CDR3 covers 14 residues. The V segment lost 1 base and the J segment 4 bases; nucleotides outside the gene matches: 5.

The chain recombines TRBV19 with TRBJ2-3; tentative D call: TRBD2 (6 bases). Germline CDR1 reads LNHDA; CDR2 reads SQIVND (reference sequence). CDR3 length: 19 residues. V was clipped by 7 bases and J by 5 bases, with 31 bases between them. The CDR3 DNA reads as TGTGCCAGTAAGGCAGCGGACGGACGGGGGAAGGAAGTAGGAGATACGCAGTATTTT. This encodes CASKAADGRGKEVGDTQYF.

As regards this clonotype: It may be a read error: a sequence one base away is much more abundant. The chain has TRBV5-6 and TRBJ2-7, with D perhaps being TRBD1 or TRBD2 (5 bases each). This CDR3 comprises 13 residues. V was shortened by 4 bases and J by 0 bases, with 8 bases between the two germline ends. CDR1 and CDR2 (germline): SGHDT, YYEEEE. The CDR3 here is CASSEGSSYEQYF. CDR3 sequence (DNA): TGTGCCAGCAGCGAGGGGAGCTCCTACGAGCAGTACTTC.

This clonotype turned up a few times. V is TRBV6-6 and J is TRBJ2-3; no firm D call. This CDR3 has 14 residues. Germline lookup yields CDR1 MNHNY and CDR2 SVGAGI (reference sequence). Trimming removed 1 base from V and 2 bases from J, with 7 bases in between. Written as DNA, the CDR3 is TGTGCCAGCAGTTACTTGACTCACACAGATACGCAGTATTTT. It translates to CASSYLTHTDTQYF.

The CDR3 region has the DNA TGTGCCAGCAGTTTCACACAGGTTTATGGCTACACCTTC. Its translation: CASSFTQVYGYTF. The chain carries TRBV28 and TRBJ1-2; tentatively, D is TRBD1 (5 bases). From germline, CDR1 is MDHEN and CDR2 SYDVKM. With 3 bases removed from V and 5 bases from J, the gap between germline ends came to 10 bases. CDR3 length: 13 residues.

The CDR3 DNA sequence: TGCAGTGCTAGAGATCTAACTAGCGGGACCTACAATGAGCAGTTCTTC. Translated: CSARDLTSGTYNEQFF. The chain recombines TRBV20-1 with TRBJ2-1; 10 bases are a match to TRBD2. This CDR3 is built from 16 residues. V lost 0 bases to trimming and J lost 2 bases; unmatched junction nucleotides: 4. Looked up from germline, CDR1 is DFQATT and CDR2 is SNEGSKA (reference sequence).

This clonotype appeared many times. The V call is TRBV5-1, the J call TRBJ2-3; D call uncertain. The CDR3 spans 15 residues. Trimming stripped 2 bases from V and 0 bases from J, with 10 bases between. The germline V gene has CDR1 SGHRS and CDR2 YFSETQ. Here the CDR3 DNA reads TGCGCCAGCAGCTTACAGCTTTCTAGCACAGATACGCAGTATTTT. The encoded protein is CASSLQLSSTDTQYF. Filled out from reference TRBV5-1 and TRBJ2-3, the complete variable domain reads KAGVTQTPRYLIKTRGQQVTLSCSPISGHRSVSWYQQTPGQGLQFLFEYFSETQRNKGNFPGRFSGRQFSNSRSEMNVSTLELGDSALYLCASSLQLSSTDTQYFGPGTRLTVL.